This T cell receptor (beta chain) is from a study of CD8+CD57+ T cells in acquired aplastic anemia (dated by TCRdb to the late 2010s). In terms of the full investigation: On average, sorted CD4+ and CD8+ cells yielded around 3.5 ug of extracted DNA, with a range of roughly 0.18 to 30 ug. A CD8+CD57+ expansion meant a frequency higher than the mean frequency seen in healthy subjects. Overall study outcomes, separate from this receptor: Roughly 30 CD8+ CDR3 sequences were shared between patients and controls but appeared highly expressed in patients and within their immunodominant clones. Between patients and healthy controls, no significant difference in CD8+ Simpson's diversity was found (P=0.060).

Genomic DNA was used as template for profiling of TCR beta VDJ combinations and CDR3 sequences. An Illumina HiSeq 2000 was used for TCR repertoire sequencing. The paper's data handling went like this. Repertoires were assessed using TRBV/TRBJ rearrangement plots, CDR3 size and DJ length profiles, and Simpson's diversity index. The most abundant DNA sequence in the deep sequencing data was taken as the immunodominant clone. CDR3 amino acid sequences were checked for sharing between subjects and were compared against published repertoires and the VDJdb database. The raw public reads went through TCRdb reprocessing: fastp at Q25, MiXCR clone calling, in-frame beta chains kept. Rows are combined by CDR3 protein, so each entry shows the most common genes and DNA. TCRdb's processing, not the authors' own work, is the source of the V and J calls. In this sample the table shows some 92,000 distinct CDR3 sequences, roughly 70% of which occur a single time. The ten biggest clones cover 65% of the sample.

Of note for this clonotype: Its recognized antigen is unknown. Base qualities were left out, and no much larger clone turns up one base away.

Patients chosen for sequencing had shown expansion of CD8+CD57+ cells by flow cytometry. Every patient had a diagnosis of severe acquired aplastic anemia based on International Study of Aplastic Anemia and Agranulocytosis and Camitta criteria. No therapy had been received by the patients at the time of blood sampling. TCR repertoires of sorted CD4+ and CD8+ blood T cells from severe aplastic anemia patients and healthy subjects were deep-sequenced in the study. Patients were enrolled in the USA under clinicaltrials.gov protocols 00001620, 01623167, 00001397, 00071045, 00081523 and 00961064. Ficoll-Paque density gradient centrifugation was used to isolate peripheral blood mononuclear cells. Before DNA extraction, CD4+ and CD8+ T cells were sorted by FACS or by magnetic beads. Taken from cysteine to phenylalanine, the CDR3 has 14 residues. Solely the CDR3 DNA is kept, with 42 bases framed from the first base. The V and J ends are trimmed by 5 bases and 5 bases, leaving 16 bases between them. The germline V gene (reference sequence) sets CDR1 to SEHNR and CDR2 to FQNEAQ.

The chain was built from TRBV7-9 and TRBJ2-7; the D segment could be TRBD2, given 6 matching bases. The sample taken for sequencing was sorted CD4+, CD8+, or CD8+CD57+ T cells (not recorded which) from PBMCs. The clonotype comes from a human donor with aplastic anemia. CDR3 sequence: CASSPPAGPHEQYF. The sequenced DNA is TGTGCCAGCAGCCCCCCGGCGGGGCCCCACGAGCAGTACTTC.